This TCR beta chain was retrieved from a study of T-cell reconstitution after alpha-beta-depleted transplantation in children. Comment on this clonotype: Its antigen is still unknown.

Unique molecular identifiers were incorporated during preparation of the TCRbeta library. One entry per CDR3 protein, called by TCRdb with MiXCR from the PCR reads. The profile shows about 440,000 distinct CDR3 sequences, 43% of them singletons. Overall study results and limits: Roughly two months post-transplant, alpha-beta T cells reportedly originated from several hundred graft clones that had expanded.

The CDR3 has 13 amino acids. Germline V CDR1 and CDR2: SQVTM, ANQGSEA. V lost 8 bases to trimming and J lost 0 bases, with 12 bases between them. The sequence derives from a girl aged 2 to 10 with aplastic anemia, due to receive a stem cell transplant. V and J are TRBV29-1 and TRBJ2-3, with TRBD2 as a possible D gene (5 bases). The source material was PBMCs, sampled before TCRalphabeta/CD19-depleted stem cell transplant. The CDR3 nucleotides read TGCAGCCAACAGCGGAGTAGCACAGATACGCAGTATTTT. Protein sequence: CSQQRSSTDTQYF.